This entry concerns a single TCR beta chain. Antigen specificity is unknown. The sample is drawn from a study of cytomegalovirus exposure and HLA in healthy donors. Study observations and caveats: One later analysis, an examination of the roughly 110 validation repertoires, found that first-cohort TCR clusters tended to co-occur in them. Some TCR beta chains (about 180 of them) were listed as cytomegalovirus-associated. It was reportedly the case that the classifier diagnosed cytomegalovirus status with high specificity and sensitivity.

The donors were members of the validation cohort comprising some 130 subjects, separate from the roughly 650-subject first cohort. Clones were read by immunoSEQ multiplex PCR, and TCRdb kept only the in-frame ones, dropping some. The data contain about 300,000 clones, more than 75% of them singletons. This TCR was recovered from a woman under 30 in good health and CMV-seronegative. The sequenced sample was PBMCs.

The CDR3 is CASTRQEQETQYF. CDR3 DNA: TGCGCCAGCACCCGACAGGAGCAAGAGACCCAGTACTTC. The chain combines TRBV5-1 with TRBJ2-5, with a tentative D call TRBD1 (6 bases). The CDR3 is 13 residues long. Trimming pared 6 bases from V and 2 bases from J, leaving 11 bases between. Germline lookup yields CDR1 SGHRS and CDR2 YFSETQ.